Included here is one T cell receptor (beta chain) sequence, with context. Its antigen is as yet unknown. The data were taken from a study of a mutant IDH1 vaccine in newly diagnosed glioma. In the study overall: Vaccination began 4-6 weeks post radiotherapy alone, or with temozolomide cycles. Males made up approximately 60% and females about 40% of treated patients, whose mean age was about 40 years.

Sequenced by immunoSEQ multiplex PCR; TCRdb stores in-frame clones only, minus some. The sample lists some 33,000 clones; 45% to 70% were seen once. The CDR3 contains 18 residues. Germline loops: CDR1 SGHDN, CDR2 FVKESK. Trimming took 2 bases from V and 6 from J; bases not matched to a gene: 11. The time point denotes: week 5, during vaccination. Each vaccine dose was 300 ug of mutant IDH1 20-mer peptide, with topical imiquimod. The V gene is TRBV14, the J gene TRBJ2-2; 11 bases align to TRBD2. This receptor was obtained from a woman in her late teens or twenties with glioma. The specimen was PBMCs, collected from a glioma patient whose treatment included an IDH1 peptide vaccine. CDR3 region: CASSQFRPGLAAPGELFF. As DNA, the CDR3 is TGTGCCAGCAGCCAATTCAGACCGGGACTAGCGGCTCCCGGGGAGCTGTTTTTT.